The 13 T cell receptor beta chains below all came from one sample that was sequenced in a study of beta chain features in type 1 diabetes. Sequenced material consisted of expressed TCRB transcripts (all of the isolated RNA was reverse transcribed). Clones were read by immunoSEQ multiplex PCR, and TCRdb kept only the in-frame ones, dropping some. The profile covers roughly 310,000 clones, with 9.5% to 11% appearing a single time and more than 0.015% taken by the ten largest. Sequencing input: naive CD4+ T cells from blood. These receptors all stem from a woman in her twenties or thirties in good health.

This clone showed up just a few times. The chain links TRBV10-3 to TRBJ1-3, with D maybe TRBD1 (6 bases). From germline, CDR1 is ENHRY and CDR2 SYGVKD. The CDR3 extends over 15 amino acids. The ends were cut back, 2 bases at V and 4 bases at J, with 12 bases in the middle. The CDR3 is CAISEVNRAGNTIYF. Here the CDR3 DNA reads TGTGCCATCAGTGAGGTTAACAGGGCAGGAAACACCATATATTTT.

This clone has just a few counts. The chain is built from TRBV19 and TRBJ2-3; possibly TRBD2 for D (6 bases). This CDR3 has 17 amino acids. Trimming cost V 6 bases and J 0 bases, with 19 bases left between them. Per the germline V gene, CDR1 is LNHDA and CDR2 is SQIVND (reference sequence). The CDR3 DNA reads as TGTGCCAGTAGCCTGGAGGGACGGATAACTAGCACAGATACGCAGTATTTT. Its translation: CASSLEGRITSTDTQYF.

This clone was detected only a few times. V and J are TRBV30 and TRBJ2-7; possible D gene TRBD2, 6 bases. V lost 4 bases to trimming and J lost 6 bases, with 10 bases between them. The CDR3 contains 11 residues. Germline CDR1 is GTSNPN and CDR2 is SVGIG (reference sequence). The chain's CDR3 is CAWKAGFEQYF. CDR3 DNA: TGTGCCTGGAAGGCGGGGTTCGAGCAGTACTTC.

The CDR3 protein is CASSRLAGTSGKETQYF. CDR3 DNA sequence: TGTGCCAGCAGCCGACTTGCGGGGACTAGCGGGAAGGAGACCCAGTACTTC. The chain links TRBV5-6 to TRBJ2-5; TRBD2 matches at 13 bases. Trimming took 4 bases from V and 5 from J; bases not matched to a gene: 11. This CDR3 is built from 17 residues. The germline CDR1 and CDR2 sequences are SGHDT and YYEEEE.

This chain connects TRBV27 to TRBJ1-2, with D possibly being TRBD1 (6 bases). The CDR3 is made up of 17 amino acids. The ends were cut back, 6 bases at V and 0 bases at J, with 20 bases in the middle. Germline V lookup: CDR1 MNHEY, CDR2 SMNVEV (reference sequence). The CDR3 here is CASSTRSDSAANYGYTF. Written as DNA, the CDR3 is TGTGCCAGCAGCACAAGATCGGACAGCGCAGCTAACTATGGCTACACCTTC.

This clone appeared a few times. V usage is TRBV15 and J usage is TRBJ2-7; 7 bases line up with TRBD1. CDR1 LNHNV and CDR2 YYDKDF come from the germline V gene (reference sequence). The CDR3 consists of 15 residues. V lost 1 base and J lost 0; bases outside the gene matches: 3. The CDR3 region is CATSRVWDSSYEQYF. CDR3 coding DNA: TGTGCCACCAGCAGAGTGTGGGACAGCTCCTACGAGCAGTACTTC.

The CDR3 DNA follows: TGTGCCAGTAAGACAGGCACAGATACGCAGTATTTT. It yields the protein CASKTGTDTQYF. This chain uses TRBV28 with TRBJ2-3, with D possibly TRBD1 on 5 matching bases. Germline V gives CDR1 MDHEN, CDR2 SYDVKM. There are 12 residues in the CDR3. Between the trimmed V and J ends, which lost 9 bases and 1 base, there was a span of 8 bases.

This clone was found a few times. The identical CDR3 is also encoded by other nucleotide sequences in the sample. The chain carries TRBV7-2 and TRBJ2-1, with unresolved D. Trimming took off 5 bases at V and 6 bases at J, with 8 bases between the two ends. The CDR3 consists of 12 residues. CDR1 and CDR2 (germline): SGHTA, FQGNSA. CDR3 DNA sequence: TGTGCCAGCAGCCTCGTCCGCAATGAGCAGTTCTTC. This encodes CASSLVRNEQFF.

A single count supports this clone. The chain links TRBV28 to TRBJ2-5, with 9 bases matching TRBD2. The CDR3 loop spans 15 amino acids. Germline V gene data show CDR1 as MDHEN and CDR2 as SYDVKM. Trimming took 3 bases from V and 5 from J; bases not matched to a gene: 7. The CDR3 sequence: CASSLGGRASETQYF. The DNA for the CDR3 is TGTGCCAGCAGTTTGGGCGGGAGGGCCTCGGAGACCCAGTACTTC.

The rearrangement links TRBV18 to TRBJ2-3; TRBD2 matches at 9 bases. V lost 1 base, J lost 0 bases, and 5 bases stayed unmatched. CDR1 is KGHSH and CDR2 is LQKENI in the germline V gene. The CDR3 covers 17 residues. Here the CDR3 DNA reads TGTGCCAGCTCACCACGGCCTAGCGGGGCTAGCACAGATACGCAGTATTTT. The encoded protein is CASSPRPSGASTDTQYF.

The V and J genes are TRBV27 and TRBJ2-7; TRBD1 matches at 8 bases. Trimming cost V 3 bases and J 4 bases; bases outside gene matches: 2. Germline CDR1 reads MNHEY; CDR2 reads SMNVEV (reference sequence). This CDR3 region has 13 residues. Written as DNA, the CDR3 is TGTGCCAGCAGTTTGGACAGGGTGTACGAGCAGTACTTC. Translated, it gives CASSLDRVYEQYF.

The rearrangement uses TRBV18 and TRBJ2-7; 8 bases align to TRBD1. The CDR3 is 15 amino acids. CDR1 KGHSH and CDR2 LQKENI come from the germline V gene. The V gene end was trimmed by 4 bases and the J gene end by 4 bases; junction bases not matched to a gene: 9. CDR3 bases: TGTGCCAGCTCACTAGACAGGGGTGCCGGATACGAGCAGTACTTC. It specifies CASSLDRGAGYEQYF.

The chain couples TRBV29-1 to TRBJ2-3, with 9 bases aligning to TRBD1. J gave up 9 bases and V 4 bases, and 14 bases lay outside the gene matches. CDR3 length equals 15 residues. Germline-derived CDR1 and CDR2 are SQVTM and ANQGSEA. The CDR3 loop is CSVAYDRDRVSTQYF. CDR3 DNA: TGCAGCGTTGCCTACGACCGGGACAGGGTATCCACGCAGTATTTT.